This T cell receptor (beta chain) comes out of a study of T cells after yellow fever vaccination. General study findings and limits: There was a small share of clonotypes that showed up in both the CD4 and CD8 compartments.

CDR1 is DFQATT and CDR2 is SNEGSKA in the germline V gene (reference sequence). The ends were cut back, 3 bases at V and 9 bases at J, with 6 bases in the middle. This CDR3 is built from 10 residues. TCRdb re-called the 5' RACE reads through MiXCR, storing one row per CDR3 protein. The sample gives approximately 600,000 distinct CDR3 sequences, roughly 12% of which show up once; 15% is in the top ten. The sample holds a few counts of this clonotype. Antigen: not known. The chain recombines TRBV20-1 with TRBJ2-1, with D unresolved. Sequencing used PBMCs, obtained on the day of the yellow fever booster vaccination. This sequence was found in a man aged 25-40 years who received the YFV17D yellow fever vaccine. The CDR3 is CSARGIEQFF. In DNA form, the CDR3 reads TGCAGTGCTAGGGGGATTGAGCAGTTCTTC.